The rows below give T cell receptor beta chains drawn from one sample of a study of regulatory T cells in long-lasting Graves disease. One entry per CDR3 protein, called by TCRdb with MiXCR from the multiplex PCR reads. The sample comprises some 370,000 distinct CDR3 sequences, around 20% of which are singletons, and roughly 20% rests with the top ten. Sequenced here: peripheral blood mononuclear cells (PBMCs), sampled when the disease was refractory, from a patient treated with antithyroid drugs. Receptors originate from a female donor with Graves disease. Both conserved end residues are part of each CDR3. Fields, in order: CDR3 protein, CDR3 DNA, CDR3 length, J gene, D gene, V gene, clone size. A D gene is named only where the DNA matches it firmly. Clone size is stated in some rows and not others, as once, few, many or a class when expanded.

cdr3_aa: CASSDRGSHQETQYF; cdr3_nt: TGTGCCAGCAGTGACAGGGGGTCCCACCAAGAGACCCAGTACTTC; cdr3_length: 15; j_call: TRBJ2-5; d_call: TRBD1; v_call: TRBV2; clone_size: many
cdr3_aa: CASGLGGFGYTF; cdr3_nt: TGTGCCAGCGGCTTAGGGGGGTTTGGCTACACCTTC; cdr3_length: 12; j_call: TRBJ1-2; d_call: -; v_call: TRBV28; clone_size: many
cdr3_aa: CSAVPGQVQETQYF; cdr3_nt: TGCAGTGCTGTACCGGGACAGGTACAAGAGACCCAGTACTTC; cdr3_length: 14; j_call: TRBJ2-5; d_call: TRBD1; v_call: TRBV20-1; clone_size: many
cdr3_aa: CAWSKKGQENTEAFF; cdr3_nt: TGTGCCTGGAGCAAAAAGGGACAAGAGAACACTGAAGCTTTCTTT; cdr3_length: 15; j_call: TRBJ1-1; d_call: -; v_call: TRBV30; clone_size: many
cdr3_aa: CASGSSGFGYTF; cdr3_nt: TGTGCCAGCGGGTCCTCGGGGTTTGGCTACACCTTC; cdr3_length: 12; j_call: TRBJ1-2; d_call: -; v_call: TRBV12-3/TRBV12-4; clone_size: -
cdr3_aa: CATSRGGQGEETQYF; cdr3_nt: TGTGCCACCAGCAGGGGCGGACAGGGGGAAGAGACCCAGTACTTC; cdr3_length: 15; j_call: TRBJ2-5; d_call: TRBD1; v_call: TRBV15; clone_size: -
cdr3_aa: CATRPAGDYEQYF; cdr3_nt: TGTGCCACCAGACCCGCCGGGGACTACGAGCAGTACTTC; cdr3_length: 13; j_call: TRBJ2-7; d_call: -; v_call: TRBV19; clone_size: -
cdr3_aa: CASSPPGGAFYEQYF; cdr3_nt: TGCGCCAGCAGCCCACCAGGGGGTGCTTTCTACGAGCAGTACTTC; cdr3_length: 15; j_call: TRBJ2-7; d_call: TRBD1; v_call: TRBV4-1; clone_size: -
cdr3_aa: CASLRGGAYGYTF; cdr3_nt: TGTGCCAGCCTCCGCGGGGGGGCCTATGGCTACACCTTC; cdr3_length: 13; j_call: TRBJ1-2; d_call: -; v_call: TRBV2; clone_size: many
cdr3_aa: CASRIPGSGSSQFF; cdr3_nt: TGTGCCAGCAGGATCCCTGGGAGCGGGAGTAGTCAGTTCTTC; cdr3_length: 14; j_call: TRBJ2-1; d_call: TRBD2; v_call: TRBV7-2; clone_size: few
cdr3_aa: CNPFDRHQPQHF; cdr3_nt: TGCAACCCCTTCGACAGACATCAGCCCCAGCATTTT; cdr3_length: 12; j_call: TRBJ1-5; d_call: -; v_call: TRBV20-1; clone_size: few
cdr3_aa: CASSGRANEQFF; cdr3_nt: TGTGCCAGCAGCGGGAGGGCCAATGAGCAGTTCTTC; cdr3_length: 12; j_call: TRBJ2-1; d_call: TRBD2; v_call: TRBV7-9; clone_size: few
cdr3_aa: CAWSQRGMNTGELFF; cdr3_nt: TGTGCCTGGAGCCAGCGGGGGATGAACACCGGGGAGCTGTTTTTT; cdr3_length: 15; j_call: TRBJ2-2; d_call: TRBD2; v_call: TRBV30; clone_size: -
cdr3_aa: CASSLDRGSTGELFF; cdr3_nt: TGTGCCAGCAGTTTGGACAGGGGTAGCACCGGGGAGCTGTTTTTT; cdr3_length: 15; j_call: TRBJ2-2; d_call: TRBD1; v_call: TRBV6-5; clone_size: -
cdr3_aa: CASSSTSGDTGELFF; cdr3_nt: TGTGCCAGCAGTAGCACTTCGGGGGACACCGGGGAGCTGTTTTTT; cdr3_length: 15; j_call: TRBJ2-2; d_call: -; v_call: TRBV6-1; clone_size: many
cdr3_aa: CSVGVGGTGELFF; cdr3_nt: TGCAGCGTTGGGGTGGGGGGCACCGGGGAGCTGTTTTTT; cdr3_length: 13; j_call: TRBJ2-2; d_call: -; v_call: TRBV29-1; clone_size: few
cdr3_aa: CASSLVAGAGTGELFF; cdr3_nt: TGTGCCAGCAGTTTGGTAGCGGGAGCTGGAACCGGGGAGCTGTTTTTT; cdr3_length: 16; j_call: TRBJ2-2; d_call: TRBD2; v_call: TRBV6-2/TRBV6-3; clone_size: -
cdr3_aa: CASSLDTEDQPQHF; cdr3_nt: TGTGCCAGCAGTTTAGACACCGAAGATCAGCCCCAGCATTTT; cdr3_length: 14; j_call: TRBJ1-5; d_call: -; v_call: TRBV28; clone_size: many
cdr3_aa: CASSPWTGNTGELFF; cdr3_nt: TGTGCCAGCAGCCCATGGACAGGGAACACCGGGGAGCTGTTTTTT; cdr3_length: 15; j_call: TRBJ2-2; d_call: TRBD1; v_call: TRBV9; clone_size: few